A selection of T cell receptor beta chains follows, all from one sample in a study of beta chain features in type 1 diabetes. The method was immunoSEQ multiplex PCR; TCRdb's version includes in-frame clones alone and lacks a portion of them. The sample yields some 900,000 clones, about 17% seen once. The sample was naive CD4+ T cells from blood. The receptors come from a woman between 18 and 30 years old in good health. CDR3s include the opening cysteine and the closing phenylalanine or tryptophan. D genes are given only for firm matches. Size is stated for part of the rows, as once, few or many counts, or as a class when the clone is expanded.

>TRBV10-3|-|TRBJ1-5|-
CAIKDRLGDNQPQHF
TGTGCCATCAAGGACCGGTTGGGCGACAATCAGCCCCAGCATTTT
>TRBV13|TRBD1|TRBJ2-1|few
CASSSGQGAPYNEQFF
TGTGCCAGCAGCTCGGGACAGGGGGCGCCCTACAATGAGCAGTTCTTC
>TRBV7-9|-|TRBJ1-1|few
CASSLEAQRYAFF
TGTGCCAGCAGCTTAGAGGCCCAGAGGTATGCTTTCTTT
>TRBV13|-|TRBJ1-1|-
CASSTPGTEAFF
TGTGCCAGCAGCACCCCCGGTACTGAAGCTTTCTTT
>TRBV11-2|-|TRBJ2-6|once
CASSPRTVPRSGANVLTF
TGTGCCAGCAGCCCCCGGACAGTGCCCCGCTCTGGGGCCAACGTCCTGACTTTC
>TRBV18|-|TRBJ2-7|few
CASSPGSYEQYF
TGTGCCAGCTCACCGGGTAGCTACGAGCAGTACTTC
>TRBV18|-|TRBJ2-7|-
CASSPTGTASYEQYF
TGTGCCAGCTCTCCAACCGGGACGGCTTCGTACGAGCAGTACTTC
>TRBV9|-|TRBJ2-3|-
CASSVGMRNGDTQYF
TGTGCCAGCAGCGTAGGGATGAGAAACGGGGATACGCAGTATTTT
>TRBV9|-|TRBJ2-5|-
CASSIRDALGQETQYF
TGTGCCAGCAGCATTCGGGACGCACTGGGACAAGAGACCCAGTACTTC
>TRBV10-2|TRBD1|TRBJ1-1|few
CASEGQGTEAFF
TGCGCCAGCGAGGGACAGGGGACTGAAGCTTTCTTT
>TRBV18|-|TRBJ1-1|-
CASSTQGYPNTEAFF
TGTGCCAGCTCAACGCAGGGGTACCCAAACACTGAAGCTTTCTTT
>TRBV28|TRBD1|TRBJ2-1|few
CASSLRPGTGDRIDNEQFF
TGTGCCAGCAGTTTACGGCCGGGGACAGGGGACCGAATAGACAATGAGCAGTTCTTC
>TRBV19|-|TRBJ1-2|few
CASMSLLGGGNYGYTF
TGTGCCAGTATGTCTCTCTTGGGCGGCGGGAACTATGGCTACACCTTC
>TRBV11-2|TRBD1|TRBJ1-3|few
CASSLAGTGTSRRNTIYF
TGTGCCAGCAGCTTAGCAGGGACAGGTACCTCCCGACGAAACACCATATATTTT
>TRBV5-1|-|TRBJ2-7|-
CASSLAGGFSYEQYF
TGCGCCAGCAGCTTGGCTGGCGGGTTTTCCTACGAGCAGTACTTC
>TRBV5-4|TRBD1|TRBJ2-7|-
CASSQASTGIGYEQYF
TGTGCCAGCAGCCAGGCCTCGACAGGGATTGGCTACGAGCAGTACTTC
>TRBV7-9|TRBD1|TRBJ1-1|-
CASSPGTAKNTEAFF
TGTGCCAGCAGCCCAGGGACAGCTAAGAACACTGAAGCTTTCTTT
>TRBV11-2|-|TRBJ1-1|-
CASSFRQTMNTEAFF
TGTGCCAGCAGCTTTCGACAGACCATGAACACTGAAGCTTTCTTT
>TRBV25-1|-|TRBJ2-3|few
CASSGRSVGQLTDTQYF
TGTGCCAGCAGTGGCCGAAGCGTAGGACAGCTCACAGATACGCAGTATTTT
>TRBV7-9|TRBD1|TRBJ2-5|-
CASSPGTEETQYF
TGTGCCAGCAGCCCCGGGACAGAAGAGACCCAGTACTTC
>TRBV7-9|TRBD2|TRBJ2-3|few
CASSLSGTSSTDTQYF
TGTGCCAGCAGCCTATCCGGGACTAGTTCAACAGATACGCAGTATTTT
>TRBV28|-|TRBJ2-7|-
CASSWMSYEQYF
TGTGCCAGCAGTTGGATGAGCTACGAGCAGTACTTC
>TRBV7-2|TRBD1|TRBJ1-1|-
CASSSGTDNTEAFF
TGTGCCAGCAGCTCCGGGACAGATAACACTGAAGCTTTCTTT
>TRBV5-4|-|TRBJ2-5|few
CASSGEPRAVQETQYF
TGTGCCAGCAGCGGAGAACCGAGAGCCGTCCAAGAGACCCAGTACTTC
>TRBV19|TRBD1|TRBJ1-5|-
CASSDRGATNQPQHF
TGTGCCAGTAGCGACAGGGGAGCAACGAATCAGCCCCAGCATTTT
>TRBV6-6|-|TRBJ2-5|few
CASSLPGPWETQYF
TGTGCCAGCAGCCTCCCTGGGCCCTGGGAGACCCAGTACTTC
>TRBV11-3|-|TRBJ2-1|-
CASSFRGASSYNEQFF
TGTGCCAGCAGCTTTCGGGGGGCTTCTTCCTACAATGAGCAGTTCTTC
>TRBV6-6|TRBD1|TRBJ2-5|few
CASSRDRGSGPQYF
TGTGCCAGCAGTCGGGACAGGGGATCAGGTCCCCAGTACTTC
>TRBV11-2|TRBD2|TRBJ2-7|-
CASSLTGLAGQYEQYF
TGTGCCAGCAGCTTAACGGGACTAGCGGGCCAGTACGAGCAGTACTTC
>TRBV11-2|-|TRBJ2-3|few
CASSLAGAFTDTQYF
TGTGCCAGCAGCTTAGCAGGGGCATTCACAGATACGCAGTATTTT
>TRBV18|TRBD1|TRBJ1-1|few
CASSLGTGELMNTEAFF
TGTGCCAGCTCCCTAGGGACAGGAGAGCTCATGAACACTGAAGCTTTCTTT
>TRBV4-1|TRBD1|TRBJ2-1|few
CASSRAGGVINEQFF
TGCGCCAGCAGCCGGGCAGGGGGCGTAATCAATGAGCAGTTCTTC
>TRBV4-3|-|TRBJ1-4|-
CASSQRVGPIEKLFF
TGCGCCAGCAGCCAGAGGGTAGGACCGATTGAAAAACTGTTTTTT
>TRBV5-1|TRBD1|TRBJ2-4|-
CASSLASDRVAKNIQYF
TGCGCCAGCAGCTTGGCTTCGGACAGGGTGGCCAAAAACATTCAGTACTTC
>TRBV28|-|TRBJ2-3|-
CASSFPMTGHTDTQYF
TGTGCCAGCAGTTTCCCCATGACAGGCCACACAGATACGCAGTATTTT
>TRBV9|-|TRBJ2-3|few
CASSVPPTSTDTQYF
TGTGCCAGCAGCGTACCCCCTACTTCCACAGATACGCAGTATTTT
>TRBV6-1|-|TRBJ1-2|-
CASSRPDRVLGYTF
TGTGCCAGCAGTCGCCCCGACCGGGTACTGGGCTACACCTTC
>TRBV6-1|TRBD1|TRBJ1-4|-
CASSQGGTGKNEKLFF
TGTGCCAGCAGTCAAGGTGGGACAGGGAAAAATGAAAAACTGTTTTTT
>TRBV7-2|-|TRBJ2-5|-
CASSATGLGLETQYF
TGTGCCAGCAGCGCCACAGGGTTAGGGTTAGAGACCCAGTACTTC
>TRBV27|-|TRBJ1-2|few
CASSSQVASSYGYTF
TGTGCCAGCAGTTCACAGGTAGCGAGTAGCTATGGCTACACCTTC